This T cell receptor beta chain was obtained from a study of blood T cell repertoires in COVID-19. Across the whole study: Material from acute and convalescent COVID-19 was sourced from the United States, Italy and Spain. PBMCs, B-cell-depleted T cells, or T cells provided the cDNA or gDNA that made up the material.

Per the authors' pipeline: Estimates of nucleated cell counts were drawn from the amplification of reference gene primers. Here immunoSEQ multiplex PCR was the method, and the copy in TCRdb shows in-frame clones only, minus some. D and trimming come from the DNA, and the V and J calls and clone size come from that table. The table lists about 260,000 clones, 85% of them singletons. This clonotype originated in a human donor in a cohort sampled during active COVID-19. What was sequenced was peripheral blood.

The CDR3 reads CASRDQGGHTIYF. Here the CDR3 DNA reads TGTGCCAGCAGGGATCAGGGCGGACACACCATATATTTT. This sequence joins TRBV3-1 (or the pseudogene TRBV3-2) and TRBJ1-3; D is possibly TRBD1 (5 bases). CDR1 LGHDT and CDR2 YNNKEL come from the germline V gene (reference sequence). The V end was cut by 6 bases, the J end by 8 bases, with 14 bases between. The CDR3 runs 13 residues.